These 28 T cell receptor beta chains were all obtained from the same sample, sequenced in a study of metastatic and nonmetastatic thyroid tumors. TCRdb reanalyzed the PCR reads with MiXCR. This table holds over 10,000 clones, around 23% found once. There were no patients who had received any treatment before thyroid surgery. Sequencing was performed on blood. These receptors all come from a female donor with papillary thyroid cancer or a benign thyroid nodule (not recorded which). Some clones in this sample may be carry-over from other donors' samples.

This clone is deemed medium-sized. The chain couples TRBV6-1 to TRBJ2-5; the D gene is possibly TRBD1 (6 bases). The V gene lost 6 bases and the J gene lost 4 bases, with 15 bases spanning the gap. The CDR3 consists of 14 residues. From germline, CDR1 is MNHNS and CDR2 SASEGT. This chain's CDR3 is CASSFTGPGETQYF. The CDR3 bases are TGTGCCAGCAGCTTCACAGGGCCAGGAGAGACCCAGTACTTC.

The sample holds many counts of this clone. The rearrangement links TRBV5-1 to TRBJ2-3; 7 bases match TRBD2. With 0 bases clipped from V and 3 bases from J, the junction kept 7 bases outside the gene matches. Germline V gene sequence: CDR1 SGHRS, CDR2 YFSETQ. The CDR3 sequence is 16 residues long. Written as DNA, the CDR3 is TGCGCCAGCAGCTTGGGGGCGACTAGCATAACAGATACGCAGTATTTT. Translating gives CASSLGATSITDTQYF.

This clone was seen at least ten times. This chain joins TRBV2 and TRBJ1-4; tentatively, D is TRBD1 (5 bases). The CDR3 runs 14 residues. Per the germline V gene, CDR1 is SNHLY and CDR2 is FYNNEI. Trimming shortened V by 1 base and J by 5 bases, and 8 bases separated the two germline ends. The CDR3 nucleotides read TGTGCCAGCAGTGAAGGGACAAACAATGAAAAACTGTTTTTT. This translates into CASSEGTNNEKLFF.

This clone was seen many times. This rearrangement joins TRBV5-6 to TRBJ2-7, with unresolved D. Germline loops: CDR1 SGHDT, CDR2 YYEEEE. The CDR3 loop spans 15 amino acids. The V and J ends lost 0 bases and 2 bases respectively, with 12 bases between them. The CDR3 loop is CASSLEIGRPYEQYF. CDR3 DNA sequence: TGTGCCAGCAGCTTGGAAATAGGGCGCCCCTACGAGCAGTACTTC.

The table lists this clone with a few counts. The CDR3 sequence: CASSKLGRAEQFF. In DNA, the CDR3 is TGTGCCAGCAGTAAGTTAGGAAGGGCAGAGCAGTTCTTC. The chain joins TRBV27 to TRBJ2-1; D remains ambiguous. In germline, CDR1 is MNHEY, CDR2 SMNVEV (reference sequence). The germline V and J ends were trimmed by 5 bases and 10 bases, with 15 bases remaining between them. The CDR3 extends over 13 amino acids.

The rearrangement joins TRBV6-2 or TRBV6-3 to TRBJ2-5, with 13 bases that match TRBD2. The trim removed 5 bases at V and 5 bases at J, leaving 8 bases unmatched. The CDR3 runs to 16 residues. From germline, CDR1 is MNHEY and CDR2 SVGEGT. The DNA for the CDR3 is TGTGCCAGCAGTGACCGGACTAGCGGGAGAAGGGAGACCCAGTACTTC. This codes for CASSDRTSGRRETQYF.

The J gene is TRBJ2-6, the V gene TRBV24-1; 9 bases align to TRBD1. The CDR3 runs to 17 residues. The trim removed 4 bases at V and 3 bases at J, leaving 6 bases unmatched. Germline lookup yields CDR1 KGHDR and CDR2 SFDVKD. This CDR3 is CATSDPGQGFGANVLTF. The DNA for the CDR3 is TGTGCCACCAGTGACCCGGGACAGGGTTTTGGGGCCAACGTCCTGACTTTC.

The chain uses TRBV24-1 and TRBJ2-3; 8 nucleotides agree with TRBD2. Trimming took 9 bases from V and 3 from J; bases not matched to a gene: 4. The CDR3 runs to 13 residues. CDR1 and CDR2 from the germline V gene are KGHDR and SFDVKD. The CDR3 DNA is TGTGCCACCGCCCGGGGGGGGACAGATACGCAGTATTTT. Residues: CATARGGTDTQYF.

The J gene is TRBJ2-7, the V gene TRBV25-1, with TRBD2 identical over 14 bases. V shed 9 bases, J shed 0 bases, and the junction held 25 bases outside the gene matches. Germline lookup yields CDR1 MGHDK and CDR2 SYGVNS. This CDR3 is built from 22 residues. The chain's CDR3 is CASSTQSRRLAGGLRSSYEQYV. The CDR3 bases are TGTGCCAGTAGTACCCAATCTCGGAGACTAGCGGGAGGGCTAAGGAGCTCCTACGAGCAGTACGTC.

By share of the sample, this clone is medium-sized. The rearrangement joins TRBV2 to TRBJ1-5, with 8 bases matching TRBD1. In germline, CDR1 is SNHLY, CDR2 FYNNEI. The CDR3 is 14 amino acids. J lost 6 bases, V lost 7 bases, and 8 bases had no gene match. This CDR3 is CASKMTGAGQPQHF. The DNA of the CDR3 is TGTGCCAGCAAGATGACAGGGGCGGGTCAGCCCCAGCATTTT.

This clone was seen at least ten times. V is TRBV2 and J is TRBJ2-5, with TRBD2 matching 8 bases. V lost 8 bases, J lost 6 bases, and 11 bases stayed unmatched. The CDR3 sequence is 14 residues long. Germline CDR1 is SNHLY and CDR2 is FYNNEI. This CDR3 is CASSPAGARKTQYF. The DNA of the CDR3 is TGTGCCAGCTCTCCAGCGGGGGCTCGCAAGACCCAGTACTTC.

This clone was detected many times. The chain joins TRBV20-1 to TRBJ1-4, with D perhaps TRBD1 (5 bases). Germline V gene data show CDR1 as DFQATT and CDR2 as SNEGSKA (reference sequence). The ends were cut back, 3 bases at V and 6 bases at J, with 29 bases in the middle. There are 19 residues in the CDR3. CDR3 amino acids: CSARTAKVLYQRKDEKLFF. CDR3 sequence (DNA): TGCAGTGCTAGGACAGCTAAAGTCCTTTACCAACGGAAAGATGAAAAACTGTTTTTT.

The rearrangement links TRBV5-1 to TRBJ2-5; D remains unclear. Trimming stripped 2 bases from V and 5 bases from J, with 16 bases between. The length of the CDR3 is 15 residues. CDR1 SGHRS and CDR2 YFSETQ come from the germline V gene. CDR3 nucleotides: TGCGCCAGCAGCTTCCTGCACGGTATCGAGGAGACCCAGTACTTC. Its protein product is CASSFLHGIEETQYF.

This clone appeared many times. V and J are TRBV14 and TRBJ1-2; no firm D call. V was pared by 0 bases and J by 8 bases, with 7 bases between. Germline lookup yields CDR1 SGHDN and CDR2 FVKESK. This CDR3 spans 12 amino acids. CDR3 coding DNA: TGTGCCAGCAGCCAAGACCGACGGGGCTACACCTTC. Amino acid sequence: CASSQDRRGYTF. Looking up the rest from reference TRBV14 and TRBJ1-2 gives the full variable domain: EAGVTQFPSHSVIEKGQTVTLRCDPISGHDNLYWYRRVMGKEIKFLLHFVKESKQDESGMPNNRFLAERTGGTYSTLKVQPAELEDSGVYFCASSQDRRGYTFGSGTRLTVV.

This clone was detected many times. CDR3 region: CASSGLSNQPQHF. CDR3 in DNA: TGTGCCAGCAGCGGCTTGAGCAATCAGCCCCAGCATTTT. The J gene is TRBJ1-5, the V gene TRBV9; D uncertain. V shed 3 bases and J shed 1 base, with 5 bases lying between them. The CDR3 runs 13 residues. The germline V gene has CDR1 SGDLS and CDR2 YYNGEE.

This clone has a count of ten or more. It may be a read error: a sequence one base away is much more abundant. In DNA, the CDR3 is TGCAGTGCTAGGAGGGGAGGGGTGTTCTTC. Amino acid sequence: CSARRGGVFF. This chain links TRBV20-1 with TRBJ2-1; TRBD2 aligns across 7 bases. Looked up from germline, CDR1 is DFQATT and CDR2 is SNEGSKA (reference sequence). J lost 15 bases, V lost 3 bases, and 5 bases had no gene match. The CDR3 totals 10 residues.

This chain links TRBV20-1 with TRBJ2-1; TRBD1 matches 10 bases. The germline CDR1 and CDR2 sequences are DFQATT and SNEGSKA (reference sequence). V lost 4 bases and J lost 9; bases outside the gene matches: 15. This CDR3 spans 16 amino acids. DNA of the CDR3: TGCAGTGCTAAACCAATAGACCGACAGGGGGCGTTTGAGCAGTTCTTC. It is translated as CSAKPIDRQGAFEQFF.

This clone was seen just once. The chain joins TRBV3-1 to TRBJ2-1, with 7 nucleotides matching TRBD2. Per the germline V gene, CDR1 is LGHDT and CDR2 is YNNKEL (reference sequence). The CDR3 covers 16 residues. The J segment lost 7 bases and the V segment lost 1 base, leaving 10 bases of the junction unmatched. Here the CDR3 DNA reads TGTGCCAGCAGCCAAGCTAGCGGCCCCAAACGTAATGAGCAGTTCTTC. Translated, it gives CASSQASGPKRNEQFF.

The sample holds many counts of this clone. This sequence joins TRBV3-1 and TRBJ2-1; 9 bases align to TRBD2. This CDR3 spans 14 amino acids. The trim removed 7 bases at V and 6 bases at J, leaving 7 bases unmatched. Germline V lookup: CDR1 LGHDT, CDR2 YNNKEL (reference sequence). In DNA, the CDR3 is TGTGCCAGCAAGGAATCTAGCGGGGTCAATGAGCAGTTCTTC. Translation gives CASKESSGVNEQFF.

This rearrangement joins TRBV12-3 or TRBV12-4 to TRBJ1-6; D is uncertain. The CDR3 covers 14 residues. Trimming removed 3 bases from V and 7 bases from J, with 10 bases in between. This chain's CDR3 is CASSFATANSPLHF. In DNA form, the CDR3 reads TGTGCCAGCAGTTTTGCGACGGCAAATTCACCCCTCCACTTT.

As to this clone: The conserved closing phenylalanine or tryptophan is absent in this CDR3, likely reflecting a read error. The chain combines TRBV3-1 with TRBJ2-1, with unresolved D. The CDR3 has 16 residues. CDR1 and CDR2 (germline): LGHDT, YNNKEL (reference sequence). Trimming took 1 base from V and 0 from J, leaving 10 bases between them. The CDR3, as DNA: TGTGCCAGCAGCCAAGCCCGGAACAGCTCCTACAATGAGCAGTTCTAC. It translates to CASSQARNSSYNEQFY.

A remark on this clone: This may be a read error: a much more frequent sequence differs by one nucleotide. The identical CDR3 is also encoded by other nucleotide sequences in the sample. This rearrangement joins TRBV18 to TRBJ1-5; a possible D gene is TRBD1 (5 bases). The germline V gene encodes CDR1 KGHSH and CDR2 LQKENI. This CDR3 has 15 residues. CDR3 DNA sequence: TGCGCCAGCTCTCGCGACAGTGGTAATGATCAGCCCCAGCATTTT. Residues: CASSRDSGNDQPQHF.

This clone was seen repeatedly, ten times or more. The chain links TRBV20-1 to TRBJ1-1; the D is unclear. In germline, CDR1 is DFQATT, CDR2 SNEGSKA (reference sequence). The CDR3 covers 14 residues. Deletions cut 8 bases from V and 1 base from J, with 17 bases between. CDR3 residues: CSPLAASQNTEAFF. CDR3 DNA: TGCAGTCCGCTAGCGGCCAGCCAGAACACTGAAGCTTTCTTT.

This clone is deemed medium-sized. The chain joins TRBV20-1 to TRBJ2-7; possible D gene TRBD1, 8 bases. Deletions cut 6 bases from V and 2 bases from J, with 26 bases between. Germline CDR1 and CDR2: DFQATT and SNEGSKA (reference sequence). The CDR3 consists of 17 residues. The chain's CDR3 is CSAKSPKGGTGPYEQYF. In DNA, the CDR3 is TGCAGTGCAAAGAGCCCGAAGGGGGGGACAGGTCCCTACGAGCAGTACTTC.

The V gene is TRBV20-1, the J gene TRBJ1-1, with 7 nucleotides matching TRBD1. The CDR3 runs to 13 residues. Trimming took 5 bases from V and 4 from J; bases not matched to a gene: 7. Germline V CDR1 and CDR2: DFQATT, SNEGSKA (reference sequence). In DNA, the CDR3 is TGCAGTGCTCTTTCCCCAGGGGGCACTGAAGCTTTCTTT. Translated, it gives CSALSPGGTEAFF.

This clone is termed medium-sized. The V gene is TRBV25-1, the J gene TRBJ1-2; D gene unclear. Germline V gives CDR1 MGHDK, CDR2 SYGVNS. V was cut by 4 bases and J by 4 bases, with 16 bases left in between. The CDR3 runs 15 residues. The CDR3 protein is CASSGPSGQLYGYTF. The CDR3, as DNA: TGTGCCAGCAGTGGCCCCTCGGGTCAGCTCTATGGCTACACCTTC.

This clone showed up just a few times. The sample carries other DNA sequences with the same CDR3. The J gene is TRBJ2-7, the V gene TRBV4-2; 9 bases are shared with TRBD1. In germline, CDR1 is LGHNA, CDR2 YNFKEQ. CDR3 size: 21 residues. The V gene end was trimmed by 4 bases and the J gene end by 2 bases; junction bases not matched to a gene: 24. The CDR3: CASSRYGGMIQGAEVPYEQYV. The CDR3 DNA reads as TGTGCCAGCAGCCGGTACGGTGGTATGATACAGGGGGCAGAGGTCCCCTACGAGCAGTACGTC.

By its share, this clone is medium-sized (0.01 to 0.1%). This chain links TRBV10-3 with TRBJ1-6, with 10 nucleotides matching TRBD1. The CDR3 loop spans 13 amino acids. The J segment lost 7 bases and the V segment lost 10 bases, leaving 4 bases of the junction unmatched. Germline-derived CDR1 and CDR2 are ENHRY and SYGVKD. CDR3 protein: CATGQGDNSPLHF. The CDR3 coding sequence is TGTGCCACCGGACAGGGGGACAATTCACCCCTCCACTTT.